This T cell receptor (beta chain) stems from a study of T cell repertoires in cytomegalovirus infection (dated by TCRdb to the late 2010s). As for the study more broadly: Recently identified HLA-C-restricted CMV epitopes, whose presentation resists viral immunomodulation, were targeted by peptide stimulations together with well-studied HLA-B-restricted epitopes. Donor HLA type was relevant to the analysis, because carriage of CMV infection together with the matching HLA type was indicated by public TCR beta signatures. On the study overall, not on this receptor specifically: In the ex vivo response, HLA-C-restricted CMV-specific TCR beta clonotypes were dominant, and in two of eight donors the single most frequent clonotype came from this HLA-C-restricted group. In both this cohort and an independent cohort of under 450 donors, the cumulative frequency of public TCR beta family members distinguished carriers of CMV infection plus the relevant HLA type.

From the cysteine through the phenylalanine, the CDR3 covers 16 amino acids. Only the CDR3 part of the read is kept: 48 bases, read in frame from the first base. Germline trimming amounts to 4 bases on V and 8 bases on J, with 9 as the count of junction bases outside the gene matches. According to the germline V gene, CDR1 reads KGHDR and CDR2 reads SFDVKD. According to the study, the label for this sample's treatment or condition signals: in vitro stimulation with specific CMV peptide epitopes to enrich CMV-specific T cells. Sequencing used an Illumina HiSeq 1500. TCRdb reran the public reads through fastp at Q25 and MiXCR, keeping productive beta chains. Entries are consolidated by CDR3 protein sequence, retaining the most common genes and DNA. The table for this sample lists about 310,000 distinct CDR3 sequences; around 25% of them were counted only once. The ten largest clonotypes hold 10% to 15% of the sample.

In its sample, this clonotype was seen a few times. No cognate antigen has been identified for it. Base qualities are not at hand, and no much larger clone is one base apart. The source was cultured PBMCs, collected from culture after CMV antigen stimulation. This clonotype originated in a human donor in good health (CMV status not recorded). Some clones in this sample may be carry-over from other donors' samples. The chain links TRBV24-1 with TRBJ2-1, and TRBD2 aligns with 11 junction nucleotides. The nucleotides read TGTGCCACCAGTGAATCAACTAGCGGGAGTCCCGATGAGCAGTTCTTC. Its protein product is CATSESTSGSPDEQFF.